Listed here are 30 T cell receptor beta chains from one sample, sequenced in a study of blood T cell repertoires in COVID-19. Clones were sequenced by immunoSEQ multiplex PCR, and TCRdb holds only the in-frame ones, with some missing. Counted here are just over 25,000 clones, 90% occurring once; the ten biggest clones make up about 11%. The sequencing input was peripheral blood. These receptors originate from a man aged 70 or older with acute or convalescent COVID-19.

The genes are TRBV7-6 and TRBJ2-4; possibly TRBD2 for D (6 bases). Germline CDR1 is SGHVS and CDR2 is FNYEAQ. The CDR3 sequence is 15 residues long. V was clipped by 2 bases and J by 8 bases, with 16 bases between them. CDR3: CASSLQTGPGDIQYF. The CDR3 region has the DNA TGTGCCAGCAGCTTACAAACGGGACCGGGAGACATTCAGTACTTC.

The chain employs TRBV6-2 or TRBV6-3 and TRBJ1-5, with 7 bases identical to TRBD1. The V gene end was trimmed by 0 bases and the J gene end by 0 bases; junction bases not matched to a gene: 5. The CDR3 consists of 17 residues. Per the germline V gene, CDR1 is MNHEY and CDR2 is SVGEGT. CDR3 sequence reads: CASSYSSGGDSNQPQHF. The CDR3 DNA reads as TGTGCCAGCAGTTACTCGTCAGGGGGAGATAGCAATCAGCCCCAGCATTTT.

This chain links TRBV12-3 or TRBV12-4 with TRBJ2-7, with D possibly TRBD2 on 6 matching bases. This CDR3 contains 11 residues. V was shortened by 8 bases and J by 7 bases, with 12 bases between the two germline ends. CDR3 residues: CASSPGGEQYF. CDR3 nucleotides: TGTGCCAGCTCCCCTGGGGGGGAGCAGTACTTC.

The chain couples TRBV16 to TRBJ2-7; D gene unclear. In germline, CDR1 is KGHSY, CDR2 FQNENV. V was trimmed by 0 bases and J by 1 base, leaving 10 bases between them. The CDR3 is made up of 15 amino acids. CDR3 coding DNA: TGTGCCAGCAGCCAATCGTCTAACCCTTCCTACGAGCAGTACTTC. Its protein product is CASSQSSNPSYEQYF.

This chain uses TRBV24-1 with TRBJ2-1; 8 nucleotides match TRBD1. Trimming cost V 4 bases and J 5 bases; bases outside gene matches: 9. From germline, CDR1 is KGHDR and CDR2 SFDVKD. This CDR3 spans 16 amino acids. This chain's CDR3 is CATSDPGQGQDNEQFF. In DNA form, the CDR3 reads TGTGCCACCAGTGACCCAGGACAGGGTCAGGACAATGAGCAGTTCTTC.

J is TRBJ2-7 and V is TRBV11-3, with D possibly being TRBD1 (6 bases). Trimming cost V 4 bases and J 6 bases, with 13 bases left between them. The germline CDR1 and CDR2 sequences are SGHNT and YENEEA. The CDR3 length is 13 residues. CDR3 DNA sequence: TGTGCCAGCAGCTACACAGGGCCTGGCGAGCAGTACTTC. This gives the protein CASSYTGPGEQYF. The whole variable domain, remainder taken from reference TRBV11-3 and TRBJ2-7, is EAGVVQSPRYKIIEKKQPVAFWCNPISGHNTLYWYLQNLGQGPELLIRYENEEAVDDSQLPKDRFSAERLKGVDSTLKIQPAELGDSAVYLCASSYTGPGEQYFGPGTRLTVT.

The gene calls are TRBV4-3 and TRBJ2-1; TRBD2 matches at 10 bases. The trim removed 1 base at V and 7 bases at J, leaving 4 bases unmatched. Germline V CDR1 and CDR2: LGHNA, YSLEER. The CDR3 length is 15 residues. The CDR3 protein is CASSQVPAGGNEQFF. In DNA, the CDR3 is TGCGCCAGCAGCCAAGTTCCAGCGGGAGGGAATGAGCAGTTCTTC.

The rearrangement joins TRBV12-5 to TRBJ1-1, with 8 bases aligning to TRBD1. The CDR3 extends over 13 amino acids. Germline CDR1 and CDR2: LGHNT and FRNRAP. Losses at the gene ends were 1 base for V and 8 bases for J; bases not matched to a gene: 3. CDR3 protein: CASGLDGDREAFF. The CDR3 coding sequence is TGTGCTAGTGGTTTGGACGGGGACAGGGAAGCTTTCTTT.

The rearrangement uses TRBV28 and TRBJ1-4; TRBD1 is a possible D gene (6 bases). The CDR3 covers 15 residues. CDR1 MDHEN and CDR2 SYDVKM come from the germline V gene. The V end was cut by 5 bases, the J end by 8 bases, with 18 bases between. The CDR3 DNA follows: TGTGCCAGCAGTAGGGGAGGGGGAGAAGGGGAAAAACTGTTTTTT. The encoded protein is CASSRGGGEGEKLFF.

The V and J genes are TRBV11-2 and TRBJ2-5; the match to TRBD1 covers 11 bases. CDR1 and CDR2 (germline): SGHAT, FQNNGV. V dropped 5 bases and J dropped 6; count of bases not matched to a gene: 2. This CDR3 is built from 13 residues. The CDR3 DNA reads TGTGCCAGCAGCGGACAGGGGGCAAAGACCCAGTACTTC. This codes for CASSGQGAKTQYF. The full variable domain, completed using reference TRBV11-2 and TRBJ2-5, is EAGVAQSPRYKIIEKRQSVAFWCNPISGHATLYWYQQILGQGPKLLIQFQNNGVVDDSQLPKDRFSAERLKGVDSTLKIQPAKLEDSAVYLCASSGQGAKTQYFGPGTRLLVL.

The chain combines TRBV18 with TRBJ2-2; 13 bases are a match to TRBD2. Germline CDR1 reads KGHSH; CDR2 reads LQKENI. The CDR3 spans 20 residues. Germline trimming cut 3 bases from V and 3 bases from J; bases unmatched to any gene: 13. CDR3 nucleotides: TGTGCCAGCTCACCTGCGGCACTAGCGGGAGGGCCAGGCGACACCGGGGAGCTGTTTTTT. Its translation is CASSPAALAGGPGDTGELFF.

The chain recombines TRBV10-3 with TRBJ1-4; D possibly corresponds to TRBD1 (5 bases). This CDR3 is built from 15 residues. The ends were cut back, 4 bases at V and 3 bases at J, with 12 bases in the middle. CDR1 and CDR2 (germline): ENHRY, SYGVKD. The CDR3 region is CAISAGQTSNEKLFF. CDR3 DNA: TGTGCCATCAGTGCCGGACAAACCTCTAATGAAAAACTGTTTTTT.

The chain carries TRBV6-2 or TRBV6-3 and TRBJ1-1, with 7 bases that match TRBD1. The V gene end was trimmed by 0 bases and the J gene end by 3 bases; junction bases not matched to a gene: 4. CDR1 and CDR2 (germline): MNHEY, SVGEGT. This CDR3 has 15 amino acids. The CDR3 DNA reads as TGTGCCAGCAGTTACTCCAGCAGGGGGGACACTGAAGCTTTCTTT. It specifies CASSYSSRGDTEAFF.

This sequence joins TRBV21-1 and TRBJ2-1; the table gives TRBD2 as D, unverified against the DNA. TRBV21-1 is described as a pseudogene. This CDR3 contains 13 residues. CDR3 protein: CASSPPRVNEQFF. As DNA, the CDR3 is TGTGCCAGCAGCCCCCCCCGGGTCAATGAGCAGTTCTTC.

The V gene is TRBV9, the J gene TRBJ1-2; tentatively, D is TRBD1 (5 bases). This CDR3 region has 15 residues. Trimming removed 3 bases at V and 14 bases at J, with 26 bases between. Germline-derived CDR1 and CDR2 are SGDLS and YYNGEE. CDR3 region: CASSAPGTRRVLRTF. DNA of the CDR3: TGTGCCAGCAGCGCCCCCGGGACTAGGAGGGTCCTACGTACCTTC.

V gene TRBV3-1 (or the pseudogene TRBV3-2) combines with J gene TRBJ2-2; D is possibly TRBD2 (6 bases). CDR1 is LGHDT, CDR2 YNNKEL, per germline (reference sequence). The CDR3 has 16 amino acids. V was trimmed by 1 base and J by 5 bases, leaving 14 bases between them. The CDR3 loop is CASSQAPAGLTGELFF. The CDR3 coding sequence is TGTGCCAGCAGCCAAGCCCCAGCGGGCCTAACCGGGGAGCTGTTTTTT.

The V call is TRBV28, the J call TRBJ1-2; D is possibly TRBD1 (6 bases). From germline, CDR1 is MDHEN and CDR2 SYDVKM. The CDR3 sequence is 13 residues long. Trimming cost V 6 bases and J 4 bases, with 12 bases left between them. The DNA for the CDR3 is TGTGCCAGCAGGCCAGGACAGAGCTATGGCTACACCTTC. Encoded protein: CASRPGQSYGYTF.

The rearrangement joins TRBV9 to TRBJ1-4, with TRBD1 identical over 9 bases. This CDR3 comprises 16 residues. V shed 0 bases, J shed 8 bases, and the junction held 8 bases outside the gene matches. CDR1 and CDR2 (germline): SGDLS, YYNGEE. CDR3 in DNA: TGTGCCAGCAGCGTAGATCCCGGACAGGGGCGGGAAAAACTGTTTTTT. The encoded protein is CASSVDPGQGREKLFF.

V usage is TRBV7-9 and J usage is TRBJ2-7; the D gene is possibly TRBD1 (5 bases). The germline gives CDR1 SEHNR, CDR2 FQNEAQ (reference sequence). The CDR3 contains 15 residues. V was cut by 1 base and J by 1 base, with 11 bases left in between. In DNA form, the CDR3 reads TGTGCCAGCAGCTTAGTTGGCCCAGGGTCCTACGAGCAGTACTTC. Its protein is CASSLVGPGSYEQYF.

The chain links TRBV20-1 to TRBJ1-2; D not certain. CDR3 length equals 11 residues. Trimming removed 6 bases at V and 3 bases at J, with 8 bases between. Looked up from germline, CDR1 is DFQATT and CDR2 is SNEGSKA (reference sequence). The chain's CDR3 is CSALQDYGYTF. CDR3 coding DNA: TGCAGTGCCCTGCAGGACTATGGCTACACCTTC.

The chain carries TRBV28 and TRBJ2-2; D remains ambiguous. V gave up 4 bases and J gave up 1 base, with 10 bases separating them. The germline V gene encodes CDR1 MDHEN and CDR2 SYDVKM. The CDR3 consists of 15 residues. The CDR3 spells CASSSRQVNTGELFF. CDR3 bases: TGTGCCAGCAGTTCCAGGCAGGTGAACACCGGGGAGCTGTTTTTT.

The chain carries TRBV19 and TRBJ2-2; 8 positions match TRBD2. CDR3 size: 15 residues. Germline V gene lookup returns CDR1 LNHDA and CDR2 SQIVND (reference sequence). The V segment lost 5 bases and the J segment 2 bases; nucleotides outside the gene matches: 4. CDR3 in amino acids: CASSFWTSNTGELFF. Here the CDR3 DNA reads TGTGCCAGTAGTTTCTGGACTAGCAACACCGGGGAGCTGTTTTTT.

The DNA of the CDR3 is TGTGCCAGCAGCTTACCGACAGGGTTAGTAAACAATGAGCAGTTCTTC. Its protein is CASSLPTGLVNNEQFF. The chain links TRBV5-4 to TRBJ2-1; 7 bases match TRBD1. The V segment lost 2 bases and the J segment 5 bases; nucleotides outside the gene matches: 10. CDR3 length equals 16 residues. CDR1 and CDR2 (germline): SGHNT, YYREEE (reference sequence).

The chain has TRBV7-2 and TRBJ2-5, with a possible D match to TRBD1 (6 bases). CDR1 SGHTA and CDR2 FQGNSA come from the germline V gene. The CDR3 covers 15 residues. Between the trimmed V and J ends, which lost 5 bases and 5 bases, there was a span of 18 bases. The CDR3 loop is CASSLRQGLGETQYF. The DNA for the CDR3 is TGTGCCAGCAGCCTACGTCAGGGGTTGGGGGAGACCCAGTACTTC.

The genes are TRBV19 and TRBJ1-5; TRBD1 agrees at 7 bases. Germline assignment: CDR1 LNHDA and CDR2 SQIVND (reference sequence). V shed 8 bases, J shed 3 bases, and the junction held 4 bases outside the gene matches. CDR3 length: 13 residues. DNA for the CDR3: TGTGCCAGTGCAGGGGGGCACAATCAGCCCCAGCATTTT. Its protein product is CASAGGHNQPQHF.

V gene TRBV30 combines with J gene TRBJ2-7, with 14 positions matching TRBD2. The CDR3 covers 14 residues. The V segment lost 4 bases and the J segment 4 bases; nucleotides outside the gene matches: 3. Germline V gene lookup returns CDR1 GTSNPN and CDR2 SVGIG (reference sequence). The CDR3 is CAWTGTSGSYEQYF. For the CDR3, the DNA is TGTGCCTGGACCGGGACTAGCGGGAGTTACGAGCAGTACTTC. The full variable domain, rest sourced from reference TRBV30 and TRBJ2-7, is SQTIHQWPATLVQPVGSPLSLECTVEGTSNPNLYWYRQAAGRGLQLLFYSVGIGQISSEVPQNLSASRPQDRQFILSSKKLLLSDSGFYLCAWTGTSGSYEQYFGPGTRLTVT.

V is TRBV18 and J is TRBJ2-6; the D gene is possibly TRBD2 (6 bases). CDR1 is KGHSH and CDR2 is LQKENI in the germline V gene. The CDR3 totals 19 residues. Deletions cut 5 bases from V and 4 bases from J, with 24 bases between. The CDR3 DNA sequence: TGTGCCAGCTCATCAACTCGTGCGGGGCCTACTATAGGGGCCAACGTCCTGACTTTC. Residues: CASSSTRAGPTIGANVLTF.

The chain employs TRBV11-3 and TRBJ1-3; 7 bases line up with TRBD1. Trimming at V came to 4 bases and at J to 4 bases, leaving 7 bases not matched to a gene. CDR1 is SGHNT and CDR2 is YENEEA in the germline V gene. CDR3 length: 15 residues. In DNA form, the CDR3 reads TGTGCCAGCAGCTCTACAGGGGTGAGCGGAAACACCATATATTTT. Protein product: CASSSTGVSGNTIYF.

The chain links TRBV3-1 (or the pseudogene TRBV3-2) to TRBJ2-2, with a possible D match to TRBD1 (5 bases). V dropped 7 bases and J dropped 4 bases, with 13 bases sitting between them. CDR3 size: 14 residues. The germline CDR1 and CDR2 sequences are LGHDT and YNNKEL (reference sequence). CDR3 protein: CASTSGFITGELFF. For the CDR3, the DNA is TGTGCCAGCACCTCAGGGTTCATCACCGGGGAGCTGTTTTTT.

This rearrangement joins TRBV7-2 to TRBJ2-2; 10 nucleotides match TRBD2. This CDR3 region has 15 residues. Germline V lookup: CDR1 SGHTA, CDR2 FQGNSA. J gave up 6 bases and V 6 bases, and 7 bases lay outside the gene matches. The CDR3 bases are TGTGCCAGCAGTCTAGCGGGGGTAGGGGCCGGGGAGCTGTTTTTT. Encoded protein: CASSLAGVGAGELFF.